The 30 T cell receptor beta chains below all came from one sample that was sequenced in a study of identical twins. Each CDR3 protein is one row after TCRdb ran MiXCR on the 5' RACE reads. The table lists about 690,000 distinct CDR3 sequences, about 20% of them singletons. These data were also reused for a study on T cells expressing NK-cell markers.

The sample comprised PBMCs. These receptors were taken from a woman aged 18 to 35 in good health.

The V call is TRBV5-1, the J call TRBJ2-5; 7 bases match TRBD2. CDR1 is SGHRS, CDR2 YFSETQ, per germline. This CDR3 contains 17 residues. Trimming removed 1 base from V and 7 bases from J; junction bases left unmatched: 16. The CDR3 nucleotides are TGCGCCAGCAGCTTGAGTGCAGTCCTAGCGGCAAAGGGGACCCAGTACTTC. Translated, it gives CASSLSAVLAAKGTQYF. The variable domain in full, completed from reference TRBV5-1 and TRBJ2-5, reads KAGVTQTPRYLIKTRGQQVTLSCSPISGHRSVSWYQQTPGQGLQFLFEYFSETQRNKGNFPGRFSGRQFSNSRSEMNVSTLELGDSALYLCASSLSAVLAAKGTQYFGPGTRLLVL.

This clonotype has a handful of counts. The rearrangement links TRBV27 to TRBJ2-2; 11 nucleotides line up with TRBD1. V trimming: 4 bases; J trimming: 4 bases; junction bases outside the gene matches: 5. The CDR3 extends over 16 amino acids. Germline loops: CDR1 MNHEY, CDR2 SMNVEV (reference sequence). Here the CDR3 reads CASSSSGTGGTGELFF. The CDR3 region has the DNA TGTGCCAGCAGTTCCTCCGGGACAGGGGGCACCGGGGAGCTGTTTTTT.

This chain uses TRBV20-1 with TRBJ2-7; 10 bases map to TRBD2. This CDR3 is 15 amino acids long. V gave up 3 bases and J gave up 6 bases; unmatched junction bases: 11. Germline V gene sequence: CDR1 DFQATT, CDR2 SNEGSKA (reference sequence). The CDR3 DNA is TGCAGTGCTAGGGATGGAGCTAGCGGGGGTCGCGAGCAGTACTTC. Its protein is CSARDGASGGREQYF.

This clonotype was counted many times. J is TRBJ2-1 and V is TRBV9; possibly TRBD2 for D (6 bases). Germline CDR1 is SGDLS and CDR2 is YYNGEE. This CDR3 has 15 residues. V was shortened by 4 bases and J by 0 bases, with 11 bases between the two germline ends. The CDR3 loop reads CASSPGTLSYNEQFF. The CDR3 bases are TGTGCCAGCAGCCCCGGGACTCTCTCCTACAATGAGCAGTTCTTC.

This clonotype was observed a few times. V and J are TRBV20-1 and TRBJ2-4, with D uncertain. V was shortened by 3 bases and J by 2 bases, with 2 bases between the two germline ends. CDR1 DFQATT and CDR2 SNEGSKA come from the germline V gene (reference sequence). The CDR3 is 11 amino acids. The CDR3 DNA reads TGCAGTGCTAGTCCCAAAAACATTCAGTACTTC. Its protein product is CSASPKNIQYF.

This clonotype was counted only a few times. The CDR3 sequence: CASSLVPLNEKLFF. The CDR3 bases are TGTGCCAGCAGTTTAGTGCCCCTTAATGAAAAACTGTTTTTT. The chain employs TRBV12-3 or TRBV12-4 and TRBJ1-4; unclear D gene. The CDR3 sequence is 14 residues long. Trimming left V 1 base short and J 4 bases short, with 7 bases between.

V usage is TRBV5-1 and J usage is TRBJ1-1, with TRBD1 identical over 7 bases. Germline V gene sequence: CDR1 SGHRS, CDR2 YFSETQ. CDR3 length: 14 amino acids. J was trimmed by 7 bases and V by 1 base; bases with no gene match: 7. The CDR3 here is CASSLYPGTVEAFF. The CDR3 nucleotides read TGCGCCAGCAGCTTGTATCCTGGGACAGTTGAAGCTTTCTTT.

This clonotype was observed at least ten times. The chain uses TRBV6-1 and TRBJ2-7; weak D call: TRBD2 (6 bases). V lost 4 bases to trimming and J lost 0 bases, with 13 bases between them. Germline assignment: CDR1 MNHNS and CDR2 SASEGT. The length of the CDR3 is 15 residues. DNA for the CDR3: TGTGCCAGCAGTGTCCTAGCGACCCGCTCCTACGAGCAGTACTTC. Protein product: CASSVLATRSYEQYF.

This clonotype showed up just a few times. The chain couples TRBV9 to TRBJ2-1; 10 nucleotides match TRBD2. V dropped 0 bases and J dropped 6; count of bases not matched to a gene: 3. The CDR3 spans 15 residues. From germline, CDR1 is SGDLS and CDR2 YYNGEE. Written as DNA, the CDR3 is TGTGCCAGCAGCGTAGCCAGCGGGGGGGGCAATGAGCAGTTCTTC. Its translation is CASSVASGGGNEQFF.

This rearrangement joins TRBV28 to TRBJ2-7; D is possibly TRBD2 (6 bases). The CDR3 contains 15 residues. CDR1 and CDR2 from the germline V gene are MDHEN and SYDVKM. With 3 bases removed from V and 5 bases from J, the gap between germline ends came to 17 bases. The CDR3 here is CASSLAGSGPHEQYF. CDR3 nucleotides: TGTGCCAGCAGTTTGGCGGGAAGCGGCCCCCACGAGCAGTACTTC.

The chain carries TRBV29-1 and TRBJ1-1; 12 bases fit TRBD1. The length of the CDR3 is 16 residues. In germline, CDR1 is SQVTM, CDR2 ANQGSEA. J gave up 1 base and V 4 bases, and 7 bases lay outside the gene matches. CDR3: CSVGDRGRVRNTEAFF. The CDR3 DNA reads as TGCAGCGTTGGGGACAGGGGGCGCGTTAGGAACACTGAAGCTTTCTTT.

In its sample, this clonotype was seen a few times. The chain carries TRBV6-5 and TRBJ2-7, with D unresolved. From germline, CDR1 is MNHEY and CDR2 SVGAGI. V shed 10 bases and J shed 1 base, with 11 bases lying between them. This CDR3 has 12 residues. CDR3 coding DNA: TGTGCCACCGTCGGACGGTCCTACGAGCAGTACTTC. Translating gives CATVGRSYEQYF.

This clonotype came up many times. This rearrangement joins TRBV29-1 to TRBJ2-5; 8 bases map to TRBD1. V shed 6 bases and J 2 bases; nucleotides not matched to a gene: 11. The germline V gene has CDR1 SQVTM and CDR2 ANQGSEA. CDR3 length: 15 residues. This CDR3 reads CSVRQGTNPQETQYF. The CDR3, as DNA: TGCAGCGTCCGACAGGGGACGAACCCGCAAGAGACCCAGTACTTC.

This clonotype was counted a few times. The gene calls are TRBV29-1 and TRBJ2-7; the D gene is possibly TRBD2 (6 bases). V lost 7 bases and J 3 bases, leaving 10 bases between the germline ends. CDR3 size: 11 residues. From germline, CDR1 is SQVTM and CDR2 ANQGSEA. DNA of the CDR3: TGCAGCGCTGGGGGGAACTACGAGCAGTACTTC. Its protein is CSAGGNYEQYF.

This CDR3 reads CASSFGLAGFGEQFF. Here the CDR3 DNA reads TGTGCCAGCAGTTTCGGACTAGCGGGTTTCGGTGAGCAGTTCTTC. The chain has TRBV12-3 or TRBV12-4 and TRBJ2-1; 11 bases are a match to TRBD2. This CDR3 spans 15 amino acids. V trimming: 3 bases; J trimming: 9 bases; junction bases outside the gene matches: 7.

This chain connects TRBV20-1 to TRBJ2-5; 11 bases match TRBD2. The V and J ends lost 8 bases and 2 bases, in that order; junction bases with no gene match: 7. Germline values: CDR1 DFQATT, CDR2 SNEGSKA (reference sequence). The CDR3 spans 14 residues. The CDR3 region is CSSGTSGRQETQYF. In DNA form, the CDR3 reads TGCAGTTCTGGGACTAGCGGACGTCAAGAGACCCAGTACTTC.

V is TRBV20-1 and J is TRBJ2-1, with D perhaps assigned TRBD1 or TRBD2 (5 bases each). V shed 6 bases and J shed 2 bases, with 17 bases lying between them. The CDR3 consists of 15 residues. Looked up from germline, CDR1 is DFQATT and CDR2 is SNEGSKA (reference sequence). CDR3 in amino acids: CSAPGAGLTYNEQFF. CDR3 nucleotide sequence: TGCAGTGCCCCTGGGGCAGGACTCACCTACAATGAGCAGTTCTTC.

The chain uses TRBV20-1 and TRBJ2-7; 8 bases align to TRBD2. The CDR3 totals 14 residues. Germline CDR1 is DFQATT and CDR2 is SNEGSKA (reference sequence). After removal of 0 bases from V and 2 bases from J, the junction contained 3 bases not matched to a gene. CDR3 DNA: TGCAGTGCTAGAGATATAGCGGGGCCCTACGAGCAGTACTTC. The encoded protein is CSARDIAGPYEQYF.

This clonotype was seen more than once but under ten times. The chain has TRBV9 and TRBJ2-1; no clear D. Germline values: CDR1 SGDLS, CDR2 YYNGEE. This CDR3 is built from 15 residues. V was cut by 0 bases and J by 3 bases, with 10 bases left in between. DNA of the CDR3: TGTGCCAGCAGCGTAGGCACCACCCTCTACAATGAGCAGTTCTTC. Translating it yields CASSVGTTLYNEQFF.

The chain carries TRBV9 and TRBJ2-3, with TRBD2 identical over 11 bases. CDR1 and CDR2 from the germline V gene are SGDLS and YYNGEE. The CDR3 is 16 residues long. Losses at the gene ends were 0 bases for V and 7 bases for J; bases not matched to a gene: 7. This CDR3 reads CASSVGTSGGGNTQYF. CDR3 nucleotide sequence: TGTGCCAGCAGCGTAGGTACTAGCGGGGGAGGAAATACGCAGTATTTT.

This clonotype was counted only a few times. V is TRBV11-1 and J is TRBJ2-5; 7 bases map to TRBD1. Germline V CDR1 and CDR2: SGHAT, FQDESV (reference sequence). V lost 5 bases to trimming and J lost 1 base; unmatched junction nucleotides: 7. The CDR3 length is 15 residues. The CDR3 loop reads CASSRSPGGQETQYF. In DNA form, the CDR3 reads TGTGCCAGCAGCAGAAGTCCAGGGGGCCAAGAGACCCAGTACTTC. The whole variable domain, remainder taken from reference TRBV11-1 and TRBJ2-5, is EAEVAQSPRYKITEKSQAVAFWCDPISGHATLYWYRQILGQGPELLVQFQDESVVDDSQLPKDRFSAERLKGVDSTLKIQPAELGDSAMYLCASSRSPGGQETQYFGPGTRLLVL.

This sequence joins TRBV5-6 and TRBJ2-1; 9 bases line up with TRBD2. The CDR3 runs 15 residues. Per the germline V gene, CDR1 is SGHDT and CDR2 is YYEEEE. V shed 2 bases, J shed 5 bases, and the junction held 5 bases outside the gene matches. The CDR3 coding sequence is TGTGCCAGCAGCTTTGTGCCTAGCGGGAACAATGAGCAGTTCTTC. This gives the protein CASSFVPSGNNEQFF.

This clonotype was counted only a few times. This chain joins TRBV20-1 and TRBJ2-7; D ambiguous. Germline assignment: CDR1 DFQATT and CDR2 SNEGSKA (reference sequence). V was cut by 5 bases and J by 0 bases, with 11 bases left in between. The CDR3 covers 13 residues. CDR3 DNA sequence: TGCAGTGCTCGGCGAGGATTCTCCTACGAGCAGTACTTC. Encoded protein: CSARRGFSYEQYF.

This clonotype was recorded at least ten times. The chain has TRBV6-5 and TRBJ1-1, with TRBD1 identical over 8 bases. This CDR3 has 15 residues. Trimming at V came to 2 bases and at J to 5 bases, leaving 7 bases not matched to a gene. The germline CDR1 and CDR2 sequences are MNHEY and SVGAGI. This chain's CDR3 is CASSYSVTGGTEAFF. CDR3 DNA sequence: TGTGCCAGCAGTTACAGTGTTACAGGGGGAACTGAAGCTTTCTTT.

As regards this clonotype: Being one base from a much bigger clone, this may be a read error. The chain uses TRBV20-1 and TRBJ2-1, with 14 bases aligning to TRBD2. CDR3 length equals 17 residues. Germline lookup yields CDR1 DFQATT and CDR2 SNEGSKA (reference sequence). CDR3 residues: CCASPGTSGRRNNEQFF. The CDR3, as DNA: TGCTGTGCTAGCCCCGGGACTAGCGGGAGACGAAACAATGAGCAGTTCTTC.

This clonotype was detected a few times. V gene TRBV3-1 combines with J gene TRBJ2-3, with D possibly TRBD1 on 5 matching bases. Germline CDR1 reads LGHDT; CDR2 reads YNNKEL (reference sequence). The CDR3 extends over 15 amino acids. Trimming stripped 3 bases from V and 2 bases from J, with 12 bases between. The CDR3 sequence is CASSQWTLNTDTQYF. Here the CDR3 DNA reads TGTGCCAGCAGCCAGTGGACACTGAACACAGATACGCAGTATTTT.

This rearrangement joins TRBV5-5 to TRBJ2-7; no firm D call. Germline V gene lookup returns CDR1 SGHKS and CDR2 YYEKEE (reference sequence). Deletions cut 1 base from V and 3 bases from J, with 8 bases between. The CDR3 totals 13 residues. CDR3 protein: CASSLSDGYEQYF. The CDR3 DNA is TGTGCCAGCAGCTTGTCCGACGGCTACGAGCAGTACTTC.

This clonotype was seen a few times. The rearrangement links TRBV12-3 or TRBV12-4 to TRBJ2-2; TRBD1 matches 12 bases. The CDR3 is made up of 16 amino acids. V shed 5 bases, J shed 6 bases, and the junction held 7 bases outside the gene matches. The CDR3 DNA reads TGTGCCAGCAGTCCGGGGACAGGGGGCGGGTCCGGGGAGCTGTTTTTT. Translating gives CASSPGTGGGSGELFF.

The chain combines TRBV29-1 with TRBJ2-5; 11 bases map to TRBD1. The CDR3 runs 14 residues. With V trimmed by 4 bases and J by 5 bases, 6 bases remained unmatched. The germline gives CDR1 SQVTM, CDR2 ANQGSEA. The DNA for the CDR3 is TGCAGCGTTGCCGCTCGGACAGGGGGCGAGACCCAGTACTTC. Its protein product is CSVAARTGGETQYF.

V and J are TRBV9 and TRBJ2-3, with D possibly matching TRBD2 (7 bases). This CDR3 has 16 amino acids. CDR1 is SGDLS, CDR2 YYNGEE, per germline. The V and J ends lost 4 bases and 2 bases respectively, with 17 bases between them. CDR3 sequence: CASSPRRGPTTDTQYF. CDR3 bases: TGTGCCAGCAGCCCCCGGCGGGGGCCGACCACAGATACGCAGTATTTT.